This record covers a single TCR beta chain. These data are taken from a study of blood T cell repertoires in COVID-19. All enrollees were about 18 to 100 years old and from about 24 US areas. CDR1 is LGHNA and CDR2 is YNFKEQ in the germline V gene. Trimming removed 0 bases at V and 4 bases at J, with 9 bases between. The CDR3 runs to 15 residues. Per the authors' pipeline: Estimation of nucleated cell counts was performed using reference gene primer amplification. Repertoires were generated with immunoSEQ multiplex PCR, while TCRdb's copy carries only in-frame clones and drops some. V and J calls and clone size are those listed in that table; D and trimming were worked out from the DNA. This repertoire shows around 150,000 clones, 84% found once; its top ten account for about 3.4%.

This receptor was obtained from a woman aged 45-59 years with acute COVID-19. What was sequenced was PBMCs or T cells enriched from blood (not recorded which). J is TRBJ2-2 and V is TRBV4-2; D may be TRBD2 (6 bases). DNA for the CDR3: TGTGCCAGCAGCCAAGATCTCGGGAGCACCGGGGAGCTGTTTTTT. Translated, it gives CASSQDLGSTGELFF.